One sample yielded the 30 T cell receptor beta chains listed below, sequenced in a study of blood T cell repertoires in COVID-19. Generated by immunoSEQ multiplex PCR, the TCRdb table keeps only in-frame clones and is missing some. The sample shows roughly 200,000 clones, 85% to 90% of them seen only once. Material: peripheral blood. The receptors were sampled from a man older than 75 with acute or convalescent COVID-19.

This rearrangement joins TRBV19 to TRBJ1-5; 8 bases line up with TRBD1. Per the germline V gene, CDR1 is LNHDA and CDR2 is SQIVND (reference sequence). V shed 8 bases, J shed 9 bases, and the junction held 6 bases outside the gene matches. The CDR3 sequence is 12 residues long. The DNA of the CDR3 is TGTGCCAGTGGGGGACAGGTCGGGCCCCAGCATTTT. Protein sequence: CASGGQVGPQHF.

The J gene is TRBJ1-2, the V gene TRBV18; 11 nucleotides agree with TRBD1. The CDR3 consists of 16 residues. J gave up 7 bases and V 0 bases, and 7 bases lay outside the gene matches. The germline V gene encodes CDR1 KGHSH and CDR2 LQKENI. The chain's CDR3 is CASSPPVGTGGRGYTF. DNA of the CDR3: TGTGCCAGCTCACCACCAGTGGGGACAGGGGGACGTGGCTACACCTTC. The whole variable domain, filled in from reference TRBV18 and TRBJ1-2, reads NAGVMQNPRHLVRRRGQEARLRCSPMKGHSHVYWYRQLPEEGLKFMVYLQKENIIDESGMPKERFSAEFPKEGPSILRIQQVVRGDSAAYFCASSPPVGTGGRGYTFGSGTRLTVV.

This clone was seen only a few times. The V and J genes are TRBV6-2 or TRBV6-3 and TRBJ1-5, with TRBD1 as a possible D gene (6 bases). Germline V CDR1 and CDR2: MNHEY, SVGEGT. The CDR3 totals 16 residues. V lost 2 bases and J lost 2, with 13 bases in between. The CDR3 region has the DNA TGTGCCAGCAGTTACGGTCACAGGGCTGGCAATCAGCCCCAGCATTTT. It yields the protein CASSYGHRAGNQPQHF.

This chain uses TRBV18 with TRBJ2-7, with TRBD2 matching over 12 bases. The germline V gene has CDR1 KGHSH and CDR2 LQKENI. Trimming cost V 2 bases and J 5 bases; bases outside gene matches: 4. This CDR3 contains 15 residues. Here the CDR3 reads CASSPATSGSNEQYF. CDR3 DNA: TGTGCCAGCTCACCAGCGACTAGCGGGAGCAACGAGCAGTACTTC.

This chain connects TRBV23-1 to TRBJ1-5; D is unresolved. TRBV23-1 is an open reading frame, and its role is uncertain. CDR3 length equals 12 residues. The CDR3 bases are TGCGGGCTCGGGGAGTCTCGTCAGCCCCAGCATTTT. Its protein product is CGLGESRQPQHF.

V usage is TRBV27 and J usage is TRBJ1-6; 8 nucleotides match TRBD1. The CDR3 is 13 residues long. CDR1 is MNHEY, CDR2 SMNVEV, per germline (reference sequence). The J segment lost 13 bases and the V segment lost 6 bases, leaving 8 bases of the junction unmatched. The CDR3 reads CASRPGQASPLHF. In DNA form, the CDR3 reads TGTGCCAGCAGGCCGGGACAGGCCTCCCCCCTCCACTTT.

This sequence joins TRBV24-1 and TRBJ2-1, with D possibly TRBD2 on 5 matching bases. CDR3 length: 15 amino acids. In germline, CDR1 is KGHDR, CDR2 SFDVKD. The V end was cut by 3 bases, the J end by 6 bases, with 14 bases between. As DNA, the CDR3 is TGTGCCACCAGTGATCAGGCCAGTCTAGCCAATGAGCAGTTCTTC. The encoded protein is CATSDQASLANEQFF.

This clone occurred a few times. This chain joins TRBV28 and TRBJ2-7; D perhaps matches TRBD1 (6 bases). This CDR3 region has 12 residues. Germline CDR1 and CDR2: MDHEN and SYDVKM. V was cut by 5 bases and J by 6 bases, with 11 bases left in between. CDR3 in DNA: TGTGCCAGCAGTACGCCCAGGGGCGAGCAGTACTTC. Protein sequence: CASSTPRGEQYF. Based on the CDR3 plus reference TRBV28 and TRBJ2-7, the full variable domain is DVKVTQSSRYLVKRTGEKVFLECVQDMDHENMFWYRQDPGLGLRLIYFSYDVKMKEKGDIPEGYSVSREKKERFSLILESASTNQTSMYLCASSTPRGEQYFGPGTRLTVT.

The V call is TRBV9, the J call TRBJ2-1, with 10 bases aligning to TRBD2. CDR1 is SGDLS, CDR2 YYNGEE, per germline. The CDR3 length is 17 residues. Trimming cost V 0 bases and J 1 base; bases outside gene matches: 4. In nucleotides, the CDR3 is TGTGCCAGCAGCGTAGGAGCGGGAGGGCCTTCCTACAATGAGCAGTTCTTC. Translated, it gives CASSVGAGGPSYNEQFF.

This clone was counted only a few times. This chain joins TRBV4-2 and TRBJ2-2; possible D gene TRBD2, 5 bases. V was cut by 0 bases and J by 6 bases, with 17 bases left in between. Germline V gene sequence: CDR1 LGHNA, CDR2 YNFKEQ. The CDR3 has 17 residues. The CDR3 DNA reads TGTGCCAGCAGCCAAGACGCATACCTAGTAGCGTCCGGGGAGCTGTTTTTT. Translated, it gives CASSQDAYLVASGELFF.

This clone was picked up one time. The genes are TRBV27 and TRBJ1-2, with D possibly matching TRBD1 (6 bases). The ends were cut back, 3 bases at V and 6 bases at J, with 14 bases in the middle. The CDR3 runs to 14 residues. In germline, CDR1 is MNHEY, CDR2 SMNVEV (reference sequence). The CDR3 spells CASSFNRALDGYTF. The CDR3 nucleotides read TGTGCCAGCAGTTTTAACAGGGCATTGGATGGCTACACCTTC.

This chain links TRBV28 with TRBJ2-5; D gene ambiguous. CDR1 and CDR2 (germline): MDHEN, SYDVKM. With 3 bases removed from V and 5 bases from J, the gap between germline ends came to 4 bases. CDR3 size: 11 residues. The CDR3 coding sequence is TGTGCCAGCAGTTTCTCTGAGACCCAGTACTTC. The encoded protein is CASSFSETQYF.

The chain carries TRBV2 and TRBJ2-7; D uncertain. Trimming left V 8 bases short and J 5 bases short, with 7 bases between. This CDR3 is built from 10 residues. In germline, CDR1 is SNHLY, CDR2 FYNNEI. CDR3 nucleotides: TGTGCCAGCGGCCTTCACGAGCAGTACGTC. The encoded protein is CASGLHEQYV.

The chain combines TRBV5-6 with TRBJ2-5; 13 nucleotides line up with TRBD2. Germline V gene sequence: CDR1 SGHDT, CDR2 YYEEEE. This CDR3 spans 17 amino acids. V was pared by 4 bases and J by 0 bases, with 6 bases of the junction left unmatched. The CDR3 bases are TGTGCCAGCAGCGGGACTAGCGGGGTGGGGTACCAAGAGACCCAGTACTTC. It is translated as CASSGTSGVGYQETQYF.

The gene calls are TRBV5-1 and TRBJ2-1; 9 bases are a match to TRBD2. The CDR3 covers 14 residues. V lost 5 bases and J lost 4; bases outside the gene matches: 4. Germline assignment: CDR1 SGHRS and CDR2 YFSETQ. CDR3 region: CASRASGIYNEQFF. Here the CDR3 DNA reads TGCGCCAGCAGGGCTAGCGGGATATACAATGAGCAGTTCTTC.

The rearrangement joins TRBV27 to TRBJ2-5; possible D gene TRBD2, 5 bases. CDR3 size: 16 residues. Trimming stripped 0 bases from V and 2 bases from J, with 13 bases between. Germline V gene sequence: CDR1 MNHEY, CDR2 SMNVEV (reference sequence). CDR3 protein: CASSLSIRRGQETQYF. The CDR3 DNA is TGTGCCAGCAGTTTATCGATCCGACGGGGTCAAGAGACCCAGTACTTC.

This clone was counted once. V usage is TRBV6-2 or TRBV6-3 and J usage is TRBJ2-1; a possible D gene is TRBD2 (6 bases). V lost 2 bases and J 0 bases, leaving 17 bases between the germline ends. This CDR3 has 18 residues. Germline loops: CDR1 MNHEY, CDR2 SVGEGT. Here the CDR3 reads CASSYLGVAEGSYNEQFF. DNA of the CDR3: TGTGCCAGCAGTTACCTCGGGGTAGCGGAGGGCTCCTACAATGAGCAGTTCTTC.

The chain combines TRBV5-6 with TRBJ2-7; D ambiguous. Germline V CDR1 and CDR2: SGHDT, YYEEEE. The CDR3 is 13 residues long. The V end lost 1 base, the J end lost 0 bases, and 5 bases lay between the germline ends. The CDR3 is CASSLSVSYEQYF. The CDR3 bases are TGTGCCAGCAGCTTGTCGGTCTCCTACGAGCAGTACTTC.

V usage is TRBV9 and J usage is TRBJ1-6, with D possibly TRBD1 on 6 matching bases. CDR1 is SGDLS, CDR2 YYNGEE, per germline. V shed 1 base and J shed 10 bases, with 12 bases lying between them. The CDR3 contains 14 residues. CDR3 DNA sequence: TGTGCCAGCAGCGTATCCCAGGGGAACTCACCCCTCCACTTT. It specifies CASSVSQGNSPLHF.

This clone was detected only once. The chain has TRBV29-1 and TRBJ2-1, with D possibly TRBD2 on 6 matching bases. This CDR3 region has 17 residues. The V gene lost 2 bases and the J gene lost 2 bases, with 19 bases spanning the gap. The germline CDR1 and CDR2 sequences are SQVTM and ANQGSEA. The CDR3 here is CSVEPLAKEVPYNEQFF. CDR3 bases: TGCAGCGTTGAACCCCTAGCGAAGGAAGTCCCCTACAATGAGCAGTTCTTC.

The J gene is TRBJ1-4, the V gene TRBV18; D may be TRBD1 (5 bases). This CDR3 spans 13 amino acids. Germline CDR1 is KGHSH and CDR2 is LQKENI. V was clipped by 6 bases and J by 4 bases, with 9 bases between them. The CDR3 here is CASSGGVNEKLFF. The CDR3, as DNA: TGTGCCAGCTCTGGAGGGGTTAATGAAAAACTGTTTTTT.

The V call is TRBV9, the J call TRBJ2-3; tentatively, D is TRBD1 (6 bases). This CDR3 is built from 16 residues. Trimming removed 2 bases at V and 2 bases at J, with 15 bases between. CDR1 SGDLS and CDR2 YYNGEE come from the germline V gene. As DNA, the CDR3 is TGTGCCAGCAGCGTTTACCTTGGACAGTCCACAGATACGCAGTATTTT. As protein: CASSVYLGQSTDTQYF.

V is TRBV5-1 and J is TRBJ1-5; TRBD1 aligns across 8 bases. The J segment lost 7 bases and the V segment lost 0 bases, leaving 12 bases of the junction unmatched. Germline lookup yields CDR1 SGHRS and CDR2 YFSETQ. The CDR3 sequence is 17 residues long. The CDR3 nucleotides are TGCGCCAGCAGCTTGGCCACAGGACAGGGCAAAATGCAGCCCCAGCATTTT. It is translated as CASSLATGQGKMQPQHF.

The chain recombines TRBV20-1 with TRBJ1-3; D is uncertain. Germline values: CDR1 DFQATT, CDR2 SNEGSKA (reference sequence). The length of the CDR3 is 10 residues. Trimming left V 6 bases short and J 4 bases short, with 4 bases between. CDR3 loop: CSASGNTIYF. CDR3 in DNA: TGCAGTGCAAGCGGAAACACCATATATTTT.

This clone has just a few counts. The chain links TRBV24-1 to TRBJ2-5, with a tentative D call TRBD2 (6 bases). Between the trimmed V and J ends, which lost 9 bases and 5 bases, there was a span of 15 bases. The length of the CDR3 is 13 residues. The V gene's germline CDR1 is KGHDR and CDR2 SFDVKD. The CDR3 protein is CATGRAGGETQYF. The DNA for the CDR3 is TGTGCCACCGGCAGAGCCGGGGGTGAGACCCAGTACTTC.

The CDR3 reads CASSPRRQGNTIYF. CDR3 coding DNA: TGTGCCAGCAGCCCCCGCAGACAGGGAAACACCATATATTTT. The chain combines TRBV7-2 with TRBJ1-3; D might be TRBD1 (5 bases). V was cut by 5 bases and J by 4 bases, with 12 bases left in between. Germline V gene lookup returns CDR1 SGHTA and CDR2 FQGNSA. The CDR3 length is 14 residues.

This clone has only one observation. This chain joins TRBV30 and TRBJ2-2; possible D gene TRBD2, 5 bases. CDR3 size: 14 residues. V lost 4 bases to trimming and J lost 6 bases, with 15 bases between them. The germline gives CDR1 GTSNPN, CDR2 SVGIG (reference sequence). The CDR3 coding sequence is TGTGCCTGGACTACTATGGTCGGGGCCGGGGAGCTGTTTTTT. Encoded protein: CAWTTMVGAGELFF. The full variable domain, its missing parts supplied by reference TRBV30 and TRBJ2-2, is SQTIHQWPATLVQPVGSPLSLECTVEGTSNPNLYWYRQAAGRGLQLLFYSVGIGQISSEVPQNLSASRPQDRQFILSSKKLLLSDSGFYLCAWTTMVGAGELFFGEGSRLTVL.

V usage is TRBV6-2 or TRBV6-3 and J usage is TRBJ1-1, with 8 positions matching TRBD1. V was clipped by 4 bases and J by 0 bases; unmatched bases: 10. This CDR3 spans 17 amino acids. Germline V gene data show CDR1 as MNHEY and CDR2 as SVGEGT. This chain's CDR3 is CASSSHPGTGMNTEAFF. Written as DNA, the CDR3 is TGTGCCAGCAGTTCCCACCCCGGGACAGGTATGAACACTGAAGCTTTCTTT.

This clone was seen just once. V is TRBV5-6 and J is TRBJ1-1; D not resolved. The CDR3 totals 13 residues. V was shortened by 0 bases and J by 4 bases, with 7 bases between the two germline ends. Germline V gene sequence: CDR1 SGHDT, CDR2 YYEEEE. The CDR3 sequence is CASSLDLTTEAFF. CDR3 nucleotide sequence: TGTGCCAGCAGCTTGGATCTAACCACTGAAGCTTTCTTT. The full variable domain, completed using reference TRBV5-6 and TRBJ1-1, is DAGVTQSPTHLIKTRGQQVTLRCSPKSGHDTVSWYQQALGQGPQFIFQYYEEEERQRGNFPDRFSGHQFPNYSSELNVNALLLGDSALYLCASSLDLTTEAFFGQGTRLTVV.

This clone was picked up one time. DNA of the CDR3: TGTGCCAGCAGTTACTCGCGCAGGGTTGGAGATTCACCCCTCCACTTT. As protein: CASSYSRRVGDSPLHF. The chain recombines TRBV6-5 with TRBJ1-6; D perhaps matches TRBD1 (5 bases). The CDR3 runs 16 residues. The V end was cut by 0 bases, the J end by 8 bases, with 14 bases between. Germline loops: CDR1 MNHEY, CDR2 SVGAGI.